Presented here are 32 T cell receptor beta chains from one specimen sequenced in a study of Graves' ophthalmopathy and Graves' hyperthyroidism. The sequenced template was RNA, covering the TCR beta CDR3 region. A first-round RT-PCR used HTBI primers, followed by a second-round multiplex PCR. TCRdb re-called the multiplex PCR reads with MiXCR, one entry per CDR3 protein. The sample contains under 250,000 distinct CDR3 sequences, about 22% of which appear only once. Material for sequencing was peripheral blood. These receptors were taken from a woman aged 45-59 years with Graves' ophthalmopathy.

This chain uses TRBV19 with TRBJ1-5; weak D call: TRBD1 (5 bases). V was shortened by 5 bases and J by 0 bases, with 20 bases between the two germline ends. This CDR3 region has 18 residues. The germline gives CDR1 LNHDA, CDR2 SQIVND (reference sequence). This chain's CDR3 is CASSSTDSLAYSNQPQHF. As DNA, the CDR3 is TGTGCCAGTAGTTCAACAGACAGCCTGGCCTATAGCAATCAGCCCCAGCATTTT.

With regard to this clonotype: This likely comes from a read error, as the CDR3 has no conserved phenylalanine or tryptophan at its end. The chain employs TRBV6-1 and TRBJ1-2; unclear D gene. CDR1 and CDR2 from the germline V gene are MNHNS and SASEGT. Trimming pared 10 bases from V and 8 bases from J, leaving 20 bases between. CDR3 length: 13 residues. The chain's CDR3 is CATQTFSFSGYTI. The CDR3 region has the DNA TGTGCCACTCAGACATTTTCTTTTTCAGGCTACACCATC.

The chain links TRBV2 to TRBJ2-5; 10 bases match TRBD2. Germline V gene data show CDR1 as SNHLY and CDR2 as FYNNEI. Trimming removed 4 bases from V and 0 bases from J; junction bases left unmatched: 5. The CDR3 is 16 amino acids. This CDR3 is CASSGTGLADQETQYF. For the CDR3, the DNA is TGTGCCAGCAGTGGGACTGGACTAGCGGACCAAGAGACCCAGTACTTC. Using reference TRBV2 and TRBJ2-5 for the parts outside the CDR3, the full variable domain is EPEVTQTPSHQVTQMGQEVILRCVPISNHLYFYWYRQILGQKVEFLVSFYNNEISEKSEIFDDQFSVERPDGSNFTLKIRSTKLEDSAMYFCASSGTGLADQETQYFGPGTRLLVL.

This clonotype was detected many times. The chain couples TRBV5-1 to TRBJ2-6, with TRBD1 identical over 10 bases. The CDR3 covers 20 residues. Germline lookup yields CDR1 SGHRS and CDR2 YFSETQ. V gave up 0 bases and J gave up 2 bases; unmatched junction bases: 11. The CDR3 loop is CASSLAFPGTGEAGANVLTF. CDR3 DNA: TGCGCCAGCAGCTTGGCTTTTCCCGGGACAGGGGAAGCTGGGGCCAACGTCCTGACTTTC.

This clonotype occurred many times. The gene calls are TRBV6-1 and TRBJ2-2, with 7 bases fitting TRBD2. J was trimmed by 2 bases and V by 8 bases; bases with no gene match: 5. Germline-derived CDR1 and CDR2 are MNHNS and SASEGT. The CDR3 loop spans 14 amino acids. CDR3 bases: TGTGCCAGCCGAGAGCGGGGAAACACCGGGGAGCTGTTTTTT. Its translation is CASRERGNTGELFF.

V and J are TRBV6-1 and TRBJ2-7; D might be TRBD1 (6 bases). CDR1 is MNHNS, CDR2 SASEGT, per germline. Between the trimmed V and J ends, which lost 5 bases and 0 bases, there was a span of 14 bases. The CDR3 is 15 residues long. This chain's CDR3 is CASSTFRGSSYEQYF. The DNA for the CDR3 is TGTGCCAGCAGTACCTTCAGGGGAAGCTCCTACGAGCAGTACTTC.

The chain is built from TRBV14 and TRBJ2-2; TRBD1 matches 7 bases. The germline V gene has CDR1 SGHDN and CDR2 FVKESK. The CDR3 is 14 residues long. V was pared by 5 bases and J by 7 bases, with 7 bases of the junction left unmatched. The CDR3 DNA reads TGTGCCAGCAGCAGACAGGGTCGGATCGGGGAGCTGTTTTTT. Encoded protein: CASSRQGRIGELFF.

This clonotype was observed many times. V is TRBV27 and J is TRBJ2-5; D not resolved. This CDR3 has 14 residues. With 5 bases removed from V and 5 bases from J, the gap between germline ends came to 15 bases. Germline V CDR1 and CDR2: MNHEY, SMNVEV (reference sequence). In DNA form, the CDR3 reads TGTGCCAGCAGTAGGACCCAAGGGTGGGAGACCCAGTACTTC. Translating it yields CASSRTQGWETQYF.

In its sample, this clonotype was seen many times. This chain connects TRBV7-2 to TRBJ2-7; 9 bases map to TRBD1. This CDR3 has 16 amino acids. Looked up from germline, CDR1 is SGHTA and CDR2 is FQGNSA. Trimming at V came to 0 bases and at J to 6 bases, leaving 9 bases not matched to a gene. CDR3 loop: CASSLAGRDREIEQYF. The CDR3 region has the DNA TGTGCCAGCAGCTTAGCGGGTCGGGACAGGGAAATCGAGCAGTACTTC.

This clonotype appeared many times. CDR3 bases: TGCAGCGGGGACAGGGAGGGGATGAACACTGAAGCTTTCTTT. This translates into CSGDREGMNTEAFF. The chain links TRBV29-1 to TRBJ1-1, with 9 bases lining up with TRBD1. The CDR3 contains 14 residues. CDR1 is SQVTM, CDR2 ANQGSEA, per germline. The J segment lost 0 bases and the V segment lost 7 bases, leaving 6 bases of the junction unmatched.

This clonotype has ten or more counts. The chain couples TRBV12-3 or TRBV12-4 to TRBJ2-4; 7 nucleotides agree with TRBD2. V was clipped by 5 bases and J by 8 bases; unmatched bases: 6. The length of the CDR3 is 13 residues. CDR3 DNA: TGTGCCAGCAGTGCGCAGGGAGGGGACATTCAGTACTTC. This encodes CASSAQGGDIQYF.

The J gene is TRBJ2-2, the V gene TRBV15; weak D call: TRBD1 (6 bases). V was clipped by 1 base and J by 5 bases, with 11 bases between them. The CDR3 covers 15 residues. Germline V gives CDR1 LNHNV, CDR2 YYDKDF (reference sequence). CDR3 protein: CATSRGTARTGELFF. DNA for the CDR3: TGTGCCACCAGCAGAGGGACAGCGAGGACCGGGGAGCTGTTTTTT. Filled out from reference TRBV15 and TRBJ2-2, the complete variable domain reads DAMVIQNPRYQVTQFGKPVTLSCSQTLNHNVMYWYQQKSSQAPKLLFHYYDKDFNNEADTPDNFQSRRPNTSFCFLDIRSPGLGDTAMYLCATSRGTARTGELFFGEGSRLTVL.

The chain recombines TRBV7-3 with TRBJ2-2, with D unresolved. CDR1 and CDR2 (germline): SGHTA, FQGTGA. Deletions cut 5 bases from V and 3 bases from J, with 4 bases between. This CDR3 comprises 12 residues. CDR3 sequence (DNA): TGTGCCAGCAGCGGGGACACCGGGGAGCTGTTTTTT. The encoded protein is CASSGDTGELFF.

This clonotype was seen at least ten times. The gene calls are TRBV18 and TRBJ1-1; D uncertain. This CDR3 contains 14 residues. Germline V lookup: CDR1 KGHSH, CDR2 LQKENI. Trimming removed 0 bases at V and 1 base at J, with 6 bases between. CDR3 sequence (DNA): TGTGCCAGCTCACCACCGTATACGAACACTGAAGCTTTCTTT. Its protein product is CASSPPYTNTEAFF.

This clonotype was seen many times. The chain uses TRBV20-1 and TRBJ1-1; no firm D call. CDR1 and CDR2 (germline): DFQATT, SNEGSKA (reference sequence). The CDR3 runs 11 residues. With 6 bases removed from V and 4 bases from J, the gap between germline ends came to 9 bases. CDR3: CSAPGSTEAFF. In DNA, the CDR3 is TGCAGTGCCCCAGGTAGCACTGAAGCTTTCTTT.

This clonotype was found many times. The chain couples TRBV6-1 to TRBJ1-5, with a tentative D call TRBD1 (6 bases). Trimming stripped 3 bases from V and 5 bases from J, with 11 bases between. In germline, CDR1 is MNHNS, CDR2 SASEGT. The CDR3 totals 14 residues. This chain's CDR3 is CASSDSGGYQPQHF. Here the CDR3 DNA reads TGTGCCAGCAGTGATAGCGGGGGCTATCAGCCCCAGCATTTT.

The rearrangement uses TRBV7-8 and TRBJ2-5; D gene unclear. Trimming cost V 3 bases and J 5 bases, with 10 bases left between them. The CDR3 is made up of 13 amino acids. Germline V CDR1 and CDR2: SGHVS, FQNEAQ. The chain's CDR3 is CASSFGQFETQYF. The CDR3 nucleotides are TGTGCCAGCAGCTTCGGCCAGTTCGAGACCCAGTACTTC. The full variable domain, with the rest looked up from reference TRBV7-8 and TRBJ2-5, is GAGVSQSPRYKVAKRGQDVALRCDPISGHVSLFWYQQALGQGPEFLTYFQNEAQLDKSGLPSDRFFAERPEGSVSTLKIQRTQQEDSAVYLCASSFGQFETQYFGPGTRLLVL.

In its sample, this clonotype was seen many times. The CDR3 sequence: CASSQDTRSGANVLTF. CDR3 in DNA: TGTGCCAGCAGCCAGGACACTAGATCCGGGGCCAACGTCCTGACTTTC. The chain is built from TRBV4-2 and TRBJ2-6; D may be TRBD1 or TRBD2 (5 bases each). The CDR3 length is 16 residues. Trimming left V 3 bases short and J 4 bases short, with 13 bases between. The V gene's germline CDR1 is LGHNA and CDR2 YNFKEQ.

This clonotype has at least ten counts. CDR3 in DNA: TGTGCCAGTAGTATTATCCAGGTTCAGGCCGGGGAGCTGTTTTTT. Protein: CASSIIQVQAGELFF. The gene calls are TRBV19 and TRBJ2-2; no reliable D call. Trimming removed 3 bases at V and 6 bases at J, with 14 bases between. Germline V CDR1 and CDR2: LNHDA, SQIVND (reference sequence). The CDR3 sequence is 15 residues long.

This clonotype was seen repeatedly, ten times or more. V gene TRBV7-2 combines with J gene TRBJ1-2; a weak D match, TRBD1 (6 bases). CDR1 is SGHTA, CDR2 FQGNSA, per germline. The CDR3 extends over 14 amino acids. The V and J ends lost 2 bases and 2 bases respectively, with 9 bases between them. The CDR3 protein is CASSLSRGNYGYTF. In nucleotides, the CDR3 is TGTGCCAGCAGCTTAAGTAGGGGGAACTATGGCTACACCTTC.

Many counts were recorded for this clonotype. The V and J genes are TRBV20-1 and TRBJ1-6, with D maybe TRBD1 (5 bases). The V end lost 0 bases, the J end lost 3 bases, and 15 bases lay between the germline ends. Germline values: CDR1 DFQATT, CDR2 SNEGSKA (reference sequence). CDR3 length: 17 residues. In nucleotides, the CDR3 is TGCAGTGCTAGAGATCGAAAGGAGGGGATCTATAATTCACCCCTCCACTTT. Translating it yields CSARDRKEGIYNSPLHF.

There are many counts of this clonotype. The chain recombines TRBV6-5 with TRBJ2-7; possibly TRBD1 or TRBD2 for D (5 bases each). V lost 5 bases to trimming and J lost 6 bases, with 20 bases between them. This CDR3 is 15 amino acids long. Germline CDR1 is MNHEY and CDR2 is SVGAGI. The CDR3 DNA sequence: TGTGCCAGCAGTCTGGCCGGGACGGCCCCTGGCGAGCAGTACTTC. Its protein is CASSLAGTAPGEQYF.

This clonotype was observed many times. The V gene is TRBV27, the J gene TRBJ1-2, with a tentative D call TRBD1 (5 bases). V gave up 2 bases and J gave up 3 bases, with 13 bases separating them. The CDR3 extends over 15 amino acids. Per the germline V gene, CDR1 is MNHEY and CDR2 is SMNVEV (reference sequence). The CDR3 sequence is CASSLGGAGDYGYTF. DNA for the CDR3: TGTGCCAGCAGTTTAGGGGGAGCTGGTGACTATGGCTACACCTTC.

This clonotype was detected many times. This chain uses TRBV4-2 with TRBJ1-1; D gene ambiguous. V was clipped by 1 base and J by 1 base, with 7 bases between them. This CDR3 is 14 amino acids long. The germline gives CDR1 LGHNA, CDR2 YNFKEQ. The CDR3 region is CASSQVDGNTEAFF. DNA of the CDR3: TGTGCCAGCAGCCAAGTTGACGGGAACACTGAAGCTTTCTTT.

Concerning this clonotype: This may stem from a read error, because a much larger clone lies one nucleotide away. The gene calls are TRBV11-2 and TRBJ2-2; D is perhaps TRBD1 or TRBD2 (5 bases each). The CDR3 extends over 13 amino acids. Germline assignment: CDR1 SGHAT and CDR2 FQNNGV. CDR3 sequence reads: CASSRTWTGELLF. CDR3 sequence (DNA): TGTGCCAGCAGCCGGACATGGACCGGGGAGCTGCTTTTT.

Ten or more counts support this clonotype. The rearrangement uses TRBV6-2 or TRBV6-3 and TRBJ2-5; a possible D gene is TRBD2 (7 bases). The CDR3 is made up of 17 amino acids. CDR1 is MNHEY, CDR2 SVGEGT, per germline. The V and J ends lost 6 bases and 3 bases respectively, with 23 bases between them. The CDR3 here is CASRPRDTAGSKETQYF. Here the CDR3 DNA reads TGTGCCAGCAGACCCCGGGACACAGCGGGGTCGAAAGAGACCCAGTACTTC.

This clonotype was found many times. The V call is TRBV7-2, the J call TRBJ2-5; TRBD1 is a possible D gene (5 bases). Trimming pared 2 bases from V and 5 bases from J, leaving 15 bases between. Germline loops: CDR1 SGHTA, CDR2 FQGNSA. The CDR3 contains 15 residues. The CDR3, as DNA: TGTGCCAGCAGCTTACTTCAGGGTGTGGGGGAGACCCAGTACTTC. Translated: CASSLLQGVGETQYF.

This clonotype was counted many times. The chain carries TRBV7-9 and TRBJ2-7, with 7 bases aligning to TRBD1. This CDR3 is 14 amino acids long. Trimming removed 5 bases from V and 6 bases from J; junction bases left unmatched: 10. CDR1 is SEHNR, CDR2 FQNEAQ, per germline (reference sequence). The CDR3 coding sequence is TGTGCCAGCAGCGAGTCCAGGGGGACGAGCGAGCAGTACTTC. Amino acids: CASSESRGTSEQYF.

The chain couples TRBV27 to TRBJ2-7; no clear D gene. Trimming shortened V by 6 bases and J by 0 bases, and 12 bases separated the two germline ends. In germline, CDR1 is MNHEY, CDR2 SMNVEV (reference sequence). CDR3 length equals 14 residues. The CDR3 is CASRHEHLSYEQYF. CDR3 DNA: TGTGCCAGCAGGCACGAACACCTCTCCTACGAGCAGTACTTC.

V is TRBV6-4 and J is TRBJ1-6; D is perhaps TRBD1 (5 bases). Germline V gene data show CDR1 as MRHNA and CDR2 as SNTAGT. This CDR3 spans 13 amino acids. Trimming stripped 5 bases from V and 8 bases from J, with 10 bases between. The chain's CDR3 is CASSLKGDSPLHF. The CDR3 region has the DNA TGTGCCAGCAGTTTAAAAGGGGATTCACCCCTCCACTTT.

This clonotype was observed at least ten times. V is TRBV28 and J is TRBJ1-2, with D possibly being TRBD1 (5 bases). This CDR3 is built from 16 residues. Trimming took off 5 bases at V and 8 bases at J, with 24 bases between the two ends. Germline assignment: CDR1 MDHEN and CDR2 SYDVKM. The CDR3 here is CASSTEGAGPVGGYTF. In DNA, the CDR3 is TGTGCCAGCAGTACGGAAGGGGCAGGGCCCGTCGGGGGCTACACCTTC.

This clonotype was found many times. The rearrangement links TRBV30 to TRBJ2-5, with TRBD1 as a possible D gene (6 bases). The V gene's germline CDR1 is GTSNPN and CDR2 SVGIG (reference sequence). The CDR3 sequence is 12 residues long. Trimming removed 5 bases at V and 5 bases at J, with 12 bases between. CDR3 residues: CAWLYRDETQYF. The CDR3 region has the DNA TGTGCCTGGCTCTACAGGGACGAGACCCAGTACTTC.